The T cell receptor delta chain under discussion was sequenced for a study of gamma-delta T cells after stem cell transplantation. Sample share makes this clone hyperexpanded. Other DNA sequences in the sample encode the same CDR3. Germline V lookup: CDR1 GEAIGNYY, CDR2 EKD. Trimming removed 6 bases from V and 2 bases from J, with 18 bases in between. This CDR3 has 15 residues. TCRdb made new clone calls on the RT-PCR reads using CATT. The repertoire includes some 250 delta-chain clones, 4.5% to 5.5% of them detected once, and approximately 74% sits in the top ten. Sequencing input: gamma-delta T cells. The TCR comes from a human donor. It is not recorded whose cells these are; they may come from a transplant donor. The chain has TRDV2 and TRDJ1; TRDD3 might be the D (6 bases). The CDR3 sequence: CACHPLVGDTDKLIF. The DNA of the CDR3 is TGTGCCTGTCATCCCCTCGTCGGGGATACCGATAAACTCATCTTT.